The rows below give T cell receptor beta chains drawn from one sample of a study of long-term antiretroviral therapy in people with HIV. Sequencing used immunoSEQ multiplex PCR; TCRdb keeps in-frame clones, though not all of them. The sample has some 22,000 clones; approximately 79% are singletons. Sample: unsorted PBMCs, taken 4.1 years after starting antiretroviral therapy. The receptor source for this set is a middle-aged woman with HIV. The CDR3 runs from the conserved cysteine through the conserved F or W. Fields, in order: D gene, clone size, J gene, V gene, CDR3 length, CDR3 protein, CDR3 DNA. The D gene is left open where the match is weak. Clone size is given for some rows only: seen once, a few or many times, or a class if the clone is expanded.

>-|-|TRBJ1-2|TRBV5-4|16
CASSAMKSGTNYGYTF
TGTGCCAGCAGCGCGATGAAATCCGGGACCAACTATGGCTACACCTTC
>TRBD1|few|TRBJ2-7|TRBV19|13
CASSHRGPYEQYF
TGTGCCAGTAGTCACAGGGGCCCCTACGAGCAGTACTTC
>TRBD2|-|TRBJ2-3|TRBV18|16
CASSPLAGDFTDTQYF
TGTGCCAGCTCACCCCTAGCGGGGGACTTCACAGATACGCAGTATTTT
>-|-|TRBJ2-5|TRBV29-1|12
CSVEDPAWAQYF
TGCAGCGTTGAAGATCCCGCCTGGGCCCAGTACTTC
>-|-|TRBJ1-6|TRBV5-6|14
CASSFYRVDSPLHF
TGTGCCAGCAGCTTTTACAGGGTGGATTCACCCCTCCACTTT
>-|-|TRBJ2-1|TRBV19|16
CASSIGLERMYNEQFF
TGTGCCAGTAGTATAGGTCTCGAGCGGATGTACAATGAGCAGTTCTTC
>TRBD1|-|TRBJ1-1|TRBV27|14
CASSRQGGGTEAFF
TGTGCCAGCAGTAGACAGGGGGGGGGCACTGAAGCTTTCTTT
>-|-|TRBJ1-4|TRBV2|14
CASSPREAFGELFF
TGTGCCAGCTCCCCCCGGGAGGCGTTTGGGGAACTGTTTTTT
>TRBD1|-|TRBJ2-3|TRBV6-4|15
CASSDMGQVTDTQYF
TGTGCCAGCAGTGACATGGGACAGGTCACAGATACGCAGTATTTT
>-|-|TRBJ1-2|TRBV5-6|14
CASSLEGFSGGYTF
TGTGCCAGCAGCTTGGAAGGGTTTTCGGGTGGCTACACCTTC
>-|-|TRBJ2-6|TRBV27|18
CASSLRGQTAPGANVLTF
TGTGCCAGCAGTTTAAGAGGACAGACGGCCCCTGGGGCCAACGTCCTGACTTTC
>-|-|TRBJ2-7|TRBV7-9|16
CASSQTAQQIFGEQYF
TGTGCCAGCAGCCAAACGGCCCAGCAGATCTTCGGCGAGCAGTACTTC
>TRBD1|-|TRBJ2-4|TRBV18|13
CASSPRQGDIQYF
TGTGCCAGCTCACCAAGGCAGGGGGACATTCAGTACTTC
>-|-|TRBJ1-2|TRBV28|15
CASSLLSPQGRVYTF
TGTGCCAGCAGTTTATTAAGTCCGCAGGGGCGGGTCTACACCTTC
>TRBD1|once|TRBJ1-1|TRBV6-4|13
CASSAYRGLGAFF
TGTGCCAGCAGTGCCTACAGGGGCTTGGGAGCTTTCTTT
>TRBD2|-|TRBJ2-2|TRBV2|17
CASSETSGGVSTGELFF
TGTGCCAGCAGTGAGACTAGCGGGGGGGTTTCCACCGGGGAGCTGTTTTTT
>TRBD2|-|TRBJ2-1|TRBV19|15
CASSLSTSGYNEQFF
TGTGCCAGTAGTTTATCGACTAGCGGGTACAATGAGCAGTTCTTC
>-|-|TRBJ2-7|TRBV4-2|17
CASSQVVGGGSSYEQYF
TGTGCCAGCAGCCAAGTTGTAGGGGGCGGGAGCTCCTACGAGCAGTACTTC
>TRBD1|once|TRBJ1-2|TRBV7-8|15
CASRPLPLTGSTYTF
TGTGCCAGCAGGCCTCTCCCCCTGACAGGGTCCACCTACACCTTC
>TRBD2|-|TRBJ2-5|TRBV28|14
CASSFIAGEVTQYF
TGTGCCAGCAGTTTTATCGCGGGAGAGGTGACCCAGTACTTC
>TRBD1|-|TRBJ1-1|TRBV2|18
CASNRMGQGGIVFAEAFF
TGTGCCAGCAACAGAATGGGACAGGGCGGAATTGTCTTCGCTGAAGCTTTCTTT
>-|-|TRBJ2-7|TRBV5-6|14
CASSPGGTVEEQYF
TGTGCCAGCAGCCCCGGAGGGACAGTCGAAGAGCAGTACTTC
>-|-|TRBJ2-7|TRBV7-9|12
CASSSRTYEQYF
TGTGCCAGCAGCTCCCGAACCTACGAGCAGTACTTC
>-|-|TRBJ2-7|TRBV25-1|15
CASSENSRQAYEQYF
TGTGCCAGCAGTGAAAATAGTCGGCAGGCCTACGAGCAGTACTTC
>-|once|TRBJ2-7|TRBV7-2|13
CASSTRSGPEQYF
TGTGCCAGCAGCACCAGGTCCGGTCCCGAGCAGTACTTC
>-|-|TRBJ2-3|TRBV6-6|13
CASLGPGTDTQYF
TGTGCCAGCCTAGGACCAGGCACAGATACGCAGTATTTT
>-|-|TRBJ1-2|TRBV30|14
CAWTGRGANYGYTF
TGTGCCTGGACCGGGCGGGGGGCGAACTATGGCTACACCTTC
>TRBD2|-|TRBJ2-1|TRBV4-1|15
CASSLQSAGTDEQFF
TGCGCCAGCAGCCTCCAATCAGCGGGGACGGATGAGCAGTTCTTC
>-|-|TRBJ1-2|TRBV19|16
CASSMGQGGINYGYTF
TGTGCCAGTAGTATGGGTCAGGGAGGGATAAACTATGGCTACACCTTC
>-|few|TRBJ1-1|TRBV2|12
CASSEVEDEAFF
TGTGCCAGCAGTGAAGTGGAGGACGAAGCTTTCTTT
>-|-|TRBJ1-1|TRBV9|13
CASSFGDGTEAFF
TGTGCCAGCAGCTTCGGGGATGGAACTGAAGCTTTCTTT
>TRBD2|-|TRBJ2-2|TRBV30|15
CAWSVRRGWAGELFF
TGTGCCTGGAGTGTACGGCGGGGGTGGGCCGGGGAGCTGTTTTTT
>TRBD1|-|TRBJ1-2|TRBV7-6|15
CASSSRQGGSGGYTF
TGTGCCAGCAGCTCCAGACAGGGAGGTAGTGGTGGCTACACCTTC
>TRBD1|once|TRBJ1-1|TRBV5-5|16
CASSFVWAPGDSEAFF
TGTGCCAGCAGCTTCGTGTGGGCCCCAGGGGACAGTGAAGCTTTCTTT
>TRBD1|-|TRBJ1-1|TRBV7-2|16
CASSLAQYRGNTEAFF
TGTGCCAGCAGCTTAGCGCAGTACAGGGGTAACACTGAAGCTTTCTTT
>-|-|TRBJ2-1|TRBV28|10
CASSYNEQFF
TGTGCCAGCTCTTACAATGAGCAGTTCTTC
>-|-|TRBJ1-2|TRBV29-1|12
CSVRREADGYTF
TGCAGCGTTCGCAGGGAGGCGGATGGCTACACCTTC
>-|-|TRBJ1-1|TRBV27|14
CASSLQGGSTEAFF
TGTGCCAGCAGTTTACAGGGCGGGAGCACTGAAGCTTTCTTT
>-|-|TRBJ2-7|TRBV9|15
CASSVGGGEGYEQYF
TGTGCCAGCAGCGTAGGAGGGGGGGAGGGATACGAGCAGTACTTC
>-|-|TRBJ1-5|TRBV6-1|12
CASSAENQPQHF
TGTGCCAGCAGTGCTGAGAATCAGCCCCAGCATTTT
>-|-|TRBJ2-5|TRBV5-4|14
CASSLAGDYQTQYF
TGTGCCAGCAGCTTGGCAGGGGACTACCAGACCCAGTACTTC
>-|-|TRBJ2-6|TRBV5-6|13
CASRGTGANVLTF
TGTGCCAGCAGGGGTACGGGGGCCAACGTCCTGACTTTC
>-|-|TRBJ2-5|TRBV2|14
CASTGTKLQETQYF
TGTGCCAGCACCGGGACAAAACTCCAAGAGACCCAGTACTTC
>TRBD1|-|TRBJ1-2|TRBV4-1|14
CASSQGDRIYGYTF
TGCGCCAGCAGCCAAGGGGACAGAATCTATGGCTACACCTTC
>TRBD1|-|TRBJ1-2|TRBV7-2|14
CASSSDRGPYGYTF
TGTGCCAGCAGCTCCGACAGGGGGCCCTATGGCTACACCTTC
>-|-|TRBJ2-6|TRBV18|16
CASSTRGYSGANVLTF
TGTGCCAGCTCTACCAGGGGTTACTCTGGGGCCAACGTCCTGACTTTC
>-|-|TRBJ2-3|TRBV6-5|14
CASTTVGSTDTQYF
TGTGCCAGCACCACAGTCGGGTCCACAGATACGCAGTATTTT
>-|-|TRBJ2-6|TRBV7-2|13
CASSRGWANVLTF
TGTGCCAGCAGCCGGGGCTGGGCCAACGTCCTGACTTTC